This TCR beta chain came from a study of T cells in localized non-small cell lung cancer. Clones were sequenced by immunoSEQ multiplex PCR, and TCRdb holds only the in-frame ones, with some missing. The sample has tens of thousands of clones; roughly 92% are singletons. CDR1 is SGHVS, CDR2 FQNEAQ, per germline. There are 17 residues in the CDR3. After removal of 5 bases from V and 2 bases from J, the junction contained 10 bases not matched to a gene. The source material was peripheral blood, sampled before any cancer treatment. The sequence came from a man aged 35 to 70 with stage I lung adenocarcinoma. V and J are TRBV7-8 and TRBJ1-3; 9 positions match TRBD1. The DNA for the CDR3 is TGTGCCAGCAGCCAAAGGCGTGGGACAGGGACTGGAAACACCATATATTTT. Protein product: CASSQRRGTGTGNTIYF.